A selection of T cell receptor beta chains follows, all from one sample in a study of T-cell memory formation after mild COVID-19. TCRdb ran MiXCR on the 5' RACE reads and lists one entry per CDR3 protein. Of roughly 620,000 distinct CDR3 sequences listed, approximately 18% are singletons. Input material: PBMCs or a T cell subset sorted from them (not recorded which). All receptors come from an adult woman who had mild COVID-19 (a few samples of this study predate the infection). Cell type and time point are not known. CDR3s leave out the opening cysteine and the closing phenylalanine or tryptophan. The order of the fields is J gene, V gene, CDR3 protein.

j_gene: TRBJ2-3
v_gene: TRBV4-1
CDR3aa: ASSQLAGAYTDTQY

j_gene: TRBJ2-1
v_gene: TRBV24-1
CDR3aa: ATSDLTGGFNEQF

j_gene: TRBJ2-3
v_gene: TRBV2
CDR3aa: ASGVLTGDTDTQY

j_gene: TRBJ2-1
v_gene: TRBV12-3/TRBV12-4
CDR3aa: ASSLLTPSSYNEQF

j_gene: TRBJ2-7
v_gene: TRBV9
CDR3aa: ASSDGRRLAGGEQY

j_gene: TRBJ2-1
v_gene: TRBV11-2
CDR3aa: ASSLDRRGQQF

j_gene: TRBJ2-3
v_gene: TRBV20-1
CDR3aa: SANQGLAGLTDTQY

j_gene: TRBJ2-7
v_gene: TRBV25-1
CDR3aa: ASSTSEGRYEQY

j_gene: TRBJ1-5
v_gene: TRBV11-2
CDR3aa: ASSPGTGIGNQPQH

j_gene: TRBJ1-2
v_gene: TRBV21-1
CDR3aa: ASSKRPRGNSWGDYGYT

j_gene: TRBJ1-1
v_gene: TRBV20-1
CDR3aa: SARGGGDTEAF

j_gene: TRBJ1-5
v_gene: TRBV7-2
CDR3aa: ASSFRVDPQPQH

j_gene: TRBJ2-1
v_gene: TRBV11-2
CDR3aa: ASSLFRDRLRNEQF